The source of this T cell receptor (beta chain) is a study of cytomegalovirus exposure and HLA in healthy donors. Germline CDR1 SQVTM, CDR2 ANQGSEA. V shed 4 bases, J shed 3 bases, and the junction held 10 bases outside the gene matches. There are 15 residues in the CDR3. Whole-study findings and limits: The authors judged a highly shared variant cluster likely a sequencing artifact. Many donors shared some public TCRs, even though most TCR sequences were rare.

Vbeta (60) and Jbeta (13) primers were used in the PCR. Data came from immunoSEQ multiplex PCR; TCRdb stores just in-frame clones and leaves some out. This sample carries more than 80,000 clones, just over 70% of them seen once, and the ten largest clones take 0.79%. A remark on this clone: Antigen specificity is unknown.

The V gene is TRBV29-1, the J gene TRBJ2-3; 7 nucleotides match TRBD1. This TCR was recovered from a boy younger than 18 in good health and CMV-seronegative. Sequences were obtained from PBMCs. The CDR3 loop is CSVGQGPPVTDTQYF. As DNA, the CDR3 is TGCAGCGTTGGACAGGGCCCTCCGGTAACAGATACGCAGTATTTT.